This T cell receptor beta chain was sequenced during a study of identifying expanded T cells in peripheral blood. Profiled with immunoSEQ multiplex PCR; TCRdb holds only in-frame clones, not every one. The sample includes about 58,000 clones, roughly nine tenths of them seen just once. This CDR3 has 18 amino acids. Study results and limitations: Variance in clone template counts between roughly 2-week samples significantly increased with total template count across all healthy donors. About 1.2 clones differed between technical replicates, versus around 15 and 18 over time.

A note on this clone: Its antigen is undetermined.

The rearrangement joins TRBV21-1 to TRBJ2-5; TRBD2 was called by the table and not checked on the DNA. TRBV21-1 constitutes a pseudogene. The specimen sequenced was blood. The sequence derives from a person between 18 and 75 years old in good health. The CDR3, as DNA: TGTGCCAGCAGCAAGGAAGTTGCTAGCGGGGGGGCGGAGGAGACCCAGTACTTC. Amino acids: CASSKEVASGGAEETQYF.